A selection of T cell receptor beta chains follows, all from one sample in a study of blood T cell repertoires in COVID-19. Measured with immunoSEQ multiplex PCR; TCRdb has only the in-frame clones, and not every one. The sample has some 320,000 clones; almost 85% are singletons. The specimen sequenced was peripheral blood. The receptors were sampled from a human donor in a cohort sampled during active COVID-19. Each CDR3 is given with its conserved first and last residue. Fields, in order: J gene, V gene, D gene, clone size, CDR3 DNA, CDR3 protein. A D gene is named only where the DNA matches it firmly. Part of the rows lack a size; the others show once, few, many or a class for expanded clones.

TRBJ2-3	TRBV9	TRBD1	-	TGTGCCAGCAGCGGGGCCCCGACAGGGACCACAGATACGCAGTATTTT	CASSGAPTGTTDTQYF
TRBJ2-5	TRBV5-1	TRBD2	-	TGCGCCAGCAGCATAGGACTAGCCATCCAAGAGACCCAGTACTTC	CASSIGLAIQETQYF
TRBJ1-1	TRBV19	TRBD1	few	TGTGCCAGTATCTCGGACAGGGCTATCACTGAAGCTTTCTTT	CASISDRAITEAFF
TRBJ2-1	TRBV2	TRBD1	-	TGTGCCAGGAGAGGCGACAGGGGTTACAATGAGCAGTTCTTC	CARRGDRGYNEQFF
TRBJ2-3	TRBV13	TRBD2	-	TGTGCCAGCAAATTAGAAGTACCCGGACTAGCGGGGGCCCTCACAGATACGCAGTATTTT	CASKLEVPGLAGALTDTQYF
TRBJ1-6	TRBV30	-	-	TGTGCCTGGAGTCGGGTTTATAATTCACCCCTCCACTTT	CAWSRVYNSPLHF
TRBJ1-1	TRBV27	-	-	TGTGCCAGCAAGACGGGGGGGGCAGACATCAACACTGAAGCTTTCTTT	CASKTGGADINTEAFF
TRBJ1-2	TRBV4-1	-	-	TGCGCCAGCAGCCAAAGGGGAGCGGGATATGGCTACACCTTC	CASSQRGAGYGYTF
TRBJ2-2	TRBV9	TRBD1	few	TGTGCCAGCAGACTAGGGGGCCCGGGGACCGGGGAGCTGTTTTTT	CASRLGGPGTGELFF
TRBJ1-1	TRBV10-1	-	-	TGCGCCAGCAGTGCAACAGGGTTTTTGGGCACTGAAGCTTTCTTT	CASSATGFLGTEAFF
TRBJ1-3	TRBV7-9	TRBD1	-	TGTGCCAGCAGCTTAAACAGGGGGGACACCATATATTTT	CASSLNRGDTIYF
TRBJ1-2	TRBV30	-	few	TGTGCCTGGAGTAATGAACGGTATGGCTACACCTTC	CAWSNERYGYTF
TRBJ1-5	TRBV7-2	-	-	TGTGCCAGCAGCGGCAGGGTAAATCAGCCCCAGCATTTT	CASSGRVNQPQHF
TRBJ1-1	TRBV12-5	TRBD1	-	TGTGCTAGTGGTCCTCGACAGGGGGCAGGAGCTTTCTTT	CASGPRQGAGAFF
TRBJ1-4	TRBV7-8	TRBD1	-	TGTGCCAGCAGCTCAGCAGTTGAGGGTGACAGGGAAAGGGAAAAACTGTTTTTT	CASSSAVEGDREREKLFF
TRBJ2-7	TRBV7-9	TRBD2	once	TGTGCCAGCAGCTTAGAAGGACTAGTCTTATCCGAGCAGTACTTC	CASSLEGLVLSEQYF